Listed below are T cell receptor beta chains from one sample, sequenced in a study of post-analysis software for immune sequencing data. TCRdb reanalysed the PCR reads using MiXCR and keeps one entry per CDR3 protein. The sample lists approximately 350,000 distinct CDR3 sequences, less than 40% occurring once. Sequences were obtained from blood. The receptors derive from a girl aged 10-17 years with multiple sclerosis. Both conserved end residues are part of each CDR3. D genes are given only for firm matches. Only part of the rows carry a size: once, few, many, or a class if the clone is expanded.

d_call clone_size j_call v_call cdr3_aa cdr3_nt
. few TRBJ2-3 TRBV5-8 CASSLVGTGNEYF .
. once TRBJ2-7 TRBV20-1 CGARVNGDEQYF TGCGGTGCTAGAGTAAACGGGGACGAGCAGTACTTC
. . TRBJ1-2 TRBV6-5 CASSSQAYGYTF TGTGCCAGCAGTTCACAGGCGTATGGCTACACCTTC
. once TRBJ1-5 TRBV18 CASSPPPGNNQPQHF TGTGCCAGCTCACCACCGCCAGGGAATAATCAGCCCCAGCATTTT
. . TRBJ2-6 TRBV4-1 CASSPLTSGANVLTF TGCGCCAGCAGCCCCCTGACCTCTGGGGCCAACGTCCTGACTTTC
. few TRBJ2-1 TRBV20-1 CSARGRIYNEQFF TGCAGTGCTAGGGGTCGGATTTACAATGAGCAGTTCTTC
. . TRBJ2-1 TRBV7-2 CASSPWGPGAASYNEQFF TGTGCCAGCAGCCCATGGGGTCCGGGGGCCGCTTCCTACAATGAGCAGTTCTTC
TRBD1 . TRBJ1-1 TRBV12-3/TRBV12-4 CASIDRVYMNTEAFF TGTGCCAGCATAGACAGGGTCTACATGAACACTGAAGCTTTCTTT
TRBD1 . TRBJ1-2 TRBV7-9 CASSSPDPGQGDYGYTF TGTGCCAGCAGCTCCCCCGACCCGGGACAGGGGGACTATGGCTACACCTTC
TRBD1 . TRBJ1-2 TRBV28 CASSRDRDNYGYTF TGTGCCAGCAGCCGGGACAGAGATAACTATGGCTACACCTTC
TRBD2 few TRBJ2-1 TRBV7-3 CASSGGTSGYGEQFF TGTGCCAGCAGCGGCGGGACTAGCGGGTATGGTGAGCAGTTCTTC
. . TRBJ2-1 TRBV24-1 CATSDPGGSYNEQFF TGTGCCACCAGTGATCCAGGAGGGTCCTACAATGAGCAGTTCTTC
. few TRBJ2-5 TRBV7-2 CASSLNQGQQETQYF TGTGCCAGCAGCTTAAACCAGGGCCAACAAGAGACCCAGTACTTC
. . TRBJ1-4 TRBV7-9 CASSFRRDATNEKLFF TGTGCCAGCAGCTTTAGGCGGGATGCAACTAATGAAAAACTGTTTTTT
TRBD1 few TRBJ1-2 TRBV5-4 CASTRSSDREFYGYTF TGTGCCAGCACCAGGTCGTCGGACAGGGAATTCTATGGCTACACCTTC
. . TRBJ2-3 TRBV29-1 CSVKPTEITDTQYF TGCAGCGTGAAGCCGACAGAGATCACAGATACGCAGTATTTT
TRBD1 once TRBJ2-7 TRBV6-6 CASSYPRWTGGRGEQYF TGTGCCAGCAGTTACCCCAGATGGACAGGGGGCCGGGGCGAGCAGTACTTC
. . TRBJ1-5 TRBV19 CASSIVPLGPQHF TGTGCCAGTAGTATAGTCCCTCTGGGCCCCCAGCATTTT
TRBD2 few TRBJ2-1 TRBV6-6 CASTSRGAYNEQFF TGTGCCAGCACTTCCCGGGGGGCCTACAATGAGCAGTTCTTC
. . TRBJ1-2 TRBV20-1 CSARDRTILKGYTF TGCAGTGCTAGAGATAGGACAATCCTAAAGGGCTACACCTTC
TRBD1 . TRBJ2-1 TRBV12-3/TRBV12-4 CASSLRTGYNEQFF TGTGCCAGCAGTTTACGGACAGGATACAATGAGCAGTTCTTC
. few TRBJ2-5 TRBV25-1 CASSEFVGETQYF TGTGCCAGCAGTGAATTCGTTGGGGAGACCCAGTACTTC
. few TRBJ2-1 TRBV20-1 CSARDQEGVYNEQFF TGCAGTGCTAGGGACCAAGAGGGGGTCTACAATGAGCAGTTCTTC
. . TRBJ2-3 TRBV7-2 CASSLAGRGVRTDTQYF TGTGCCAGCAGCTTAGCGGGGCGGGGCGTTAGAACAGATACGCAGTATTTT
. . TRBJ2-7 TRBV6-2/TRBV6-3 CASSYAGSYEQYF TGTGCCAGCAGTTACGCCGGATCCTACGAGCAGTACTTC
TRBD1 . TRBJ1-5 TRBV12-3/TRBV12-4 CASSPRTGIYSNQPQHF TGTGCCAGCAGCCCTAGGACAGGGATCTATAGCAATCAGCCCCAGCATTTT
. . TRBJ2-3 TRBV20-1 CSAREAIPQYF TGCAGTGCTAGAGAGGCGATTCCGCAGTATTTT
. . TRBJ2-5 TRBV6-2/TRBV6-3 CATPGRETQYF TGTGCCACCCCCGGACGGGAGACCCAGTACTTC
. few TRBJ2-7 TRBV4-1 CASSQDPNRPTDVKWQYF TGCGCCAGCAGCCAAGATCCCAACCGACCGACAGACGTAAAGTGGCAGTACTTC
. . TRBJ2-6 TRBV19 CASRPGTFSGANVLTF TGTGCCAGTCGACCCGGGACATTCTCTGGGGCCAACGTCCTGACTTTC
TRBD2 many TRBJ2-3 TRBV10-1 CASSAGLAATDTQYF TGCGCCAGCAGTGCGGGACTAGCGGCCACAGATACGCAGTATTTT
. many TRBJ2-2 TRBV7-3 CASSLVGNTGELFF TGTGCCAGCAGCTTAGTCGGGAACACCGGGGAGCTGTTTTTT
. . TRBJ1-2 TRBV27 CASSSRGGTPYGYTF TGTGCCAGCAGTTCACGGGGGGGTACTCCTTATGGCTACACCTTC
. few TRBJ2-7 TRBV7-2 CASSQGLNRYEQYF TGTGCCAGCAGCCAGGGGCTAAACCGCTACGAGCAGTACTTC
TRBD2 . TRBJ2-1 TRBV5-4 CASTRGGDNEQFF TGTGCCAGCACCCGGGGGGGCGACAATGAGCAGTTCTTC
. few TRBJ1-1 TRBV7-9 CASSTRLGTAFF TGTGCCAGCAGCACGAGGTTAGGGACAGCTTTCTTT
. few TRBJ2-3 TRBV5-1 CASSFGDVTDTQYF TGCGCCAGCAGCTTCGGGGACGTCACAGATACGCAGTATTTT
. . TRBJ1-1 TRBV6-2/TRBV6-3 CASSDPPSITEAFF TGTGCCAGCAGTGACCCGCCATCTATCACTGAAGCTTTCTTT
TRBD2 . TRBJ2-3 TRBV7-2 CASSLAHSGGAPDTQYF TGTGCCAGCAGCTTAGCCCATAGCGGGGGGGCTCCAGATACGCAGTATTTT
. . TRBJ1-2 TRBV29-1 CSVPGLVGYGYTF TGCAGCGTCCCGGGTCTAGTAGGGTATGGCTACACCTTC
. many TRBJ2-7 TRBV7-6 CASSRDVGWGSYEQYF TGTGCCAGCAGCCGGGACGTTGGGTGGGGGTCCTACGAGCAGTACTTC